This T cell receptor beta chain originates from a study of cytomegalovirus exposure and HLA in healthy donors. This clone was seen more than once but under ten times. Antigen specificity is unknown. Study observations and caveats: The listing of 160 or so TCR beta chains classed them as cytomegalovirus-associated.

This CDR3 has 16 amino acids. V dropped 0 bases and J dropped 3; count of bases not matched to a gene: 5. Germline lookup yields CDR1 SGHRS and CDR2 YFSETQ. Data came from immunoSEQ multiplex PCR; TCRdb stores just in-frame clones and leaves some out. The sample yields 260,000 or so clones, roughly 88% seen once. The clonotype originates from a woman aged 18-30 years in good health and CMV-seronegative. Sequencing input: PBMCs. J is TRBJ2-2 and V is TRBV5-1, with TRBD2 matching 7 bases. CDR3 loop: CASSLAPGLHTGELFF. The CDR3 bases are TGCGCCAGCAGCTTGGCCCCGGGACTACACACCGGGGAGCTGTTTTTT.